Listed here are 10 T cell receptor beta chains from one sample, sequenced in a study of breast tumors, draining lymph nodes, adjacent tissues listed by TCRdb under 2016. The axillary draining lymph nodes of breast cancer patients were the source of the lymph node samples. Library preparation used multiplex PCR. The sequencer listed for this sample is Illumina HiSeq 2000. TCRdb's own reprocessing of the public reads used fastp at Q25 and MiXCR and kept productive beta chains. Every distinct CDR3 protein forms one entry, paired with its most common genes and DNA. The sample table lists over 200,000 distinct CDR3 sequences, about 30% of them with a count of one. The ten largest account for around 1.4% of the sample. The specimen was axillary lymph node tissue. These receptors all come from a female donor with breast cancer. Some clones in this sample may be carry-over from other donors' samples.

This clonotype was counted a few times. A much larger clonotype is one base distant, so this may be a read error. The chain carries TRBV5-4 and TRBJ2-7; 11 bases agree with TRBD2. Germline CDR1 and CDR2: SGHNT and YYREEE (reference sequence). The CDR3 contains 17 residues. V lost 1 base to trimming and J lost 4 bases; unmatched junction nucleotides: 10. The CDR3 region is CASSLWAATSGIYEQYF. CDR3 bases: TGTGCCAGCAGCTTGTGGGCCGCGACTAGCGGGATTTACGAGCAGTACTTC.

As concerns this clonotype: This sequence may be a read error, since a much larger clone differs from it by one base. V gene TRBV6-5 combines with J gene TRBJ2-1; 12 positions match TRBD2. Trimming at V came to 5 bases and at J to 6 bases, leaving 5 bases not matched to a gene. The CDR3 runs 15 residues. Germline CDR1 reads MNHEY; CDR2 reads SVGAGI. This CDR3 reads CASSHGLAGSNEQFF. CDR3 DNA: TGTGCCAGCAGTCACGGACTAGCGGGGAGCAATGAGCAGTTCTTC.

This clonotype was picked up one time. Germline is not matched at one junction end, which may reflect a read error. The chain links TRBV7-2 to TRBJ1-3, with no clear D. The CDR3 loop spans 14 amino acids. Germline V lookup: CDR1 SGHTA, CDR2 FQGNSA. Written as DNA, the CDR3 is TGTGCTACCGAAGAGAGAAGCTCTGGGAACACCATATATTTT. It specifies CATEERSSGNTIYF. Drawing the rest from reference TRBV7-2 and TRBJ1-3, the complete variable domain is GAGVSQSPSNKVTEKGKDVELRCDPISGHTALYWYRQSLGQGLEFLIYFQGNSAPDKSGLPSDRFSAERTGGSVSTLTIQRTQQEDSAVYLCATEERSSGNTIYFGEGSWLTVV.

A word on this clonotype: Possible read error: a much larger clone is one base away. V and J are TRBV7-9 and TRBJ1-1; a possible D gene is TRBD1 (5 bases). The V gene lost 10 bases and the J gene lost 0 bases, with 12 bases spanning the gap. CDR1 is SEHNR, CDR2 FQNEAQ, per germline (reference sequence). This CDR3 contains 13 residues. Written as DNA, the CDR3 is TGTGCCAACGCCAAAGGGGTGAACACTGAAGCTTTCTTT. It specifies CANAKGVNTEAFF. Together with reference TRBV7-9 and TRBJ1-1, the CDR3 gives the full variable domain: DTGVSQNPRHKITKRGQNVTFRCDPISEHNRLYWYRQTLGQGPEFLTYFQNEAQLEKSRLLSDRFSAERPKGSFSTLEIQRTEQGDSAMYLCANAKGVNTEAFFGQGTRLTVV.

This clonotype was picked up many times. The rearrangement uses TRBV3-1 and TRBJ2-7; D call uncertain. The CDR3 consists of 14 residues. Between the trimmed V and J ends, which lost 4 bases and 5 bases, there was a span of 15 bases. Germline V CDR1 and CDR2: LGHDT, YNNKEL (reference sequence). The CDR3 spells CASSRKGLGHEQYF. The CDR3 nucleotides are TGTGCCAGCAGCCGCAAGGGCCTCGGCCACGAGCAGTACTTC.

Regarding this clonotype: A much larger clone differs by one base, so this may be a read error. J is TRBJ2-7 and V is TRBV11-2; weak D call: TRBD1 (6 bases). Trimming took 1 base from V and 6 from J, leaving 10 bases between them. The CDR3 extends over 13 amino acids. CDR1 is SGHAT and CDR2 is FQNNGV in the germline V gene. The CDR3 DNA sequence: TGTGCCAGCAGCTTAGGGGACACCTCCGAGCAGTACTTC. This encodes CASSLGDTSEQYF.

This clonotype came up many times. V usage is TRBV29-1 and J usage is TRBJ1-5, with D uncertain. The CDR3 covers 13 residues. The V gene lost 1 base and the J gene lost 2 bases, with 6 bases spanning the gap. Germline CDR1 is SQVTM and CDR2 is ANQGSEA. The CDR3 protein is CSVEVGGNQPQHF. The CDR3 nucleotides are TGCAGCGTTGAAGTGGGTGGCAATCAGCCCCAGCATTTT. The full variable domain, rest sourced from reference TRBV29-1 and TRBJ1-5, is SAVISQKPSRDICQRGTSLTIQCQVDSQVTMMFWYRQQPGQSLTLIATANQGSEATYESGFVIDKFPISRPNLTFSTLTVSNMSPEDSSIYLCSVEVGGNQPQHFGDGTRLSIL.

This clonotype has at least ten counts. V usage is TRBV7-9 and J usage is TRBJ2-5; 7 bases agree with TRBD1. This CDR3 region has 14 residues. Germline values: CDR1 SEHNR, CDR2 FQNEAQ (reference sequence). The V gene end was trimmed by 4 bases and the J gene end by 3 bases; junction bases not matched to a gene: 5. CDR3 bases: TGTGCCAGCAGCTGGGGGACAGATAAAGAGACCCAGTACTTC. Its translation is CASSWGTDKETQYF.

This clonotype was recorded many times. The chain carries TRBV5-1 and TRBJ2-1; D is undetermined. Trimming took 6 bases from V and 2 from J, leaving 12 bases between them. CDR1 and CDR2 (germline): SGHRS, YFSETQ. CDR3 length: 14 residues. For the CDR3, the DNA is TGCGCCAGCACGCTAGGCCAGCCCTACAATGAGCAGTTCTTC. Translated, it gives CASTLGQPYNEQFF.

There are many counts of this clonotype. The chain recombines TRBV11-2 with TRBJ2-7; unclear D gene. This CDR3 comprises 13 residues. Trimming cost V 1 base and J 3 bases, with 7 bases left between them. Per the germline V gene, CDR1 is SGHAT and CDR2 is FQNNGV. The CDR3 here is CASSLVGDYEQYF. CDR3 DNA: TGTGCCAGCAGCTTAGTCGGCGACTACGAGCAGTACTTC.